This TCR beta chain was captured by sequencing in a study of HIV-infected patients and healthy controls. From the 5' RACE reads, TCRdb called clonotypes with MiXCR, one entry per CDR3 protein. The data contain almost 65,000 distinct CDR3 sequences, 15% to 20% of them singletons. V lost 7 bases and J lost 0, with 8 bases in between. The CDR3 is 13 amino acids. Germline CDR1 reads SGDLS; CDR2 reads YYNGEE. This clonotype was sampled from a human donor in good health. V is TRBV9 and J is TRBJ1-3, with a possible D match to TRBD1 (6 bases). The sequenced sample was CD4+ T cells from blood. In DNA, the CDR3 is TGTGCCAGCGGGACAAACTCTGGAAACACCATATATTTT. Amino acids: CASGTNSGNTIYF.